The 27 T cell receptor beta chains below were found in one sample sequenced in a study of blood T cell repertoires in COVID-19. Libraries were prepared by immunoSEQ multiplex PCR; TCRdb keeps only in-frame clonotypes and omits some of them. The sample consists of 200,000 or so clones, about nine tenths of them appearing once. Sequenced: peripheral blood. The receptors come from a man older than 75 with acute or convalescent COVID-19.

The chain joins TRBV18 to TRBJ2-1, with unresolved D. This CDR3 comprises 16 residues. Trimming cost V 3 bases and J 0 bases, with 12 bases left between them. CDR1 and CDR2 from the germline V gene are KGHSH and LQKENI. The CDR3 loop reads CASSPGLLSSYNEQFF. In DNA form, the CDR3 reads TGTGCCAGCTCACCCGGTCTTTTGAGCTCCTACAATGAGCAGTTCTTC.

The chain is built from TRBV18 and TRBJ2-5; TRBD1 matches 9 bases. V trimming: 5 bases; J trimming: 4 bases; junction bases outside the gene matches: 8. The CDR3 runs 15 residues. Germline CDR1 KGHSH, CDR2 LQKENI. This CDR3 is CASSRGQGEGETQYF. The CDR3 DNA reads TGTGCCAGCTCAAGGGGACAGGGAGAAGGAGAGACCCAGTACTTC.

V usage is TRBV7-3 and J usage is TRBJ1-2, with TRBD1 matching over 8 bases. From germline, CDR1 is SGHTA and CDR2 FQGTGA. V dropped 5 bases and J dropped 5; count of bases not matched to a gene: 10. There are 15 residues in the CDR3. CDR3: CASSPGTGPLYGYTF. The DNA for the CDR3 is TGTGCCAGCAGCCCCGGGACAGGCCCACTTTATGGCTACACCTTC.

The J gene is TRBJ1-2, the V gene TRBV18; weak D call: TRBD1 (5 bases). CDR3 length: 15 amino acids. Trimming took 1 base from V and 0 from J, leaving 9 bases between them. Looked up from germline, CDR1 is KGHSH and CDR2 is LQKENI. The CDR3 sequence is CASSPRGNPNYGYTF. In DNA, the CDR3 is TGTGCCAGCTCACCACGGGGCAACCCTAACTATGGCTACACCTTC.

V and J are TRBV10-2 and TRBJ1-5, with D uncertain. CDR3 length: 15 residues. Trimming stripped 6 bases from V and 3 bases from J, with 15 bases between. Looked up from germline, CDR1 is WSHSY and CDR2 is SAAADI. CDR3 residues: CASRRTSDINQPQHF. The CDR3 nucleotides read TGCGCCAGCAGAAGAACGTCAGATATCAATCAGCCCCAGCATTTT.

V gene TRBV7-9 combines with J gene TRBJ2-2; TRBD1 matches at 10 bases. Germline CDR1 and CDR2: SEHNR and FQNEAQ (reference sequence). This CDR3 region has 16 residues. The V segment lost 5 bases and the J segment 5 bases; nucleotides outside the gene matches: 8. CDR3 in DNA: TGTGCCAGCAGCACCCGACAGGGGGCTGGGACCGGGGAGCTGTTTTTT. It encodes CASSTRQGAGTGELFF. The full variable domain, in which reference TRBV7-9 and TRBJ2-2 provide the parts outside the CDR3, is DTGVSQNPRHKITKRGQNVTFRCDPISEHNRLYWYRQTLGQGPEFLTYFQNEAQLEKSRLLSDRFSAERPKGSFSTLEIQRTEQGDSAMYLCASSTRQGAGTGELFFGEGSRLTVL.

The chain is built from TRBV20-1 and TRBJ2-3, with 9 bases identical to TRBD2. This CDR3 comprises 14 residues. Germline values: CDR1 DFQATT, CDR2 SNEGSKA (reference sequence). V trimming: 3 bases; J trimming: 6 bases; junction bases outside the gene matches: 7. The CDR3 loop reads CSASLREGADTQYF. DNA of the CDR3: TGCAGTGCTAGTTTGCGGGAGGGGGCGGATACGCAGTATTTT.

The rearrangement uses TRBV2 and TRBJ1-1, with 7 bases lining up with TRBD1. Looked up from germline, CDR1 is SNHLY and CDR2 is FYNNEI. V shed 6 bases, J shed 1 base, and the junction held 5 bases outside the gene matches. The CDR3 spans 14 residues. The CDR3 bases are TGTGCCAGCAGAACTCGACAGGGGAACACTGAAGCTTTCTTT. Translation: CASRTRQGNTEAFF.

CDR3 region: CASSSQSSGANVLTF. The CDR3 bases are TGCGCCAGCAGCTCACAGAGCTCTGGGGCCAACGTCCTGACTTTC. The rearrangement uses TRBV5-1 and TRBJ2-6, with D hard to call. Trimming removed 3 bases from V and 0 bases from J, with 7 bases in between. The length of the CDR3 is 15 residues. Germline values: CDR1 SGHRS, CDR2 YFSETQ.

The chain has TRBV4-2 and TRBJ1-3; unclear D gene. V lost 0 bases and J 1 base, leaving 7 bases between the germline ends. This CDR3 has 15 residues. Germline V CDR1 and CDR2: LGHNA, YNFKEQ. Written as DNA, the CDR3 is TGTGCCAGCAGCCAAGATTCGGGGTCTGGAAACACCATATATTTT. Its translation is CASSQDSGSGNTIYF.

The chain has TRBV7-9 and TRBJ2-3; 8 bases are a match to TRBD2. CDR3 size: 16 residues. The germline V gene encodes CDR1 SEHNR and CDR2 FQNEAQ (reference sequence). The trim removed 5 bases at V and 6 bases at J, leaving 13 bases unmatched. CDR3 coding DNA: TGTGCCAGCAGCCACTTGGGCGGGAGGCCCCCCGATACGCAGTATTTT. This sequence encodes CASSHLGGRPPDTQYF.

CDR3 region: CASSLRGNGYTF. CDR3 bases: TGTGCCAGCAGTTTGAGAGGGAACGGCTACACCTTC. The chain recombines TRBV27 with TRBJ1-2; D uncertain. Germline V gene lookup returns CDR1 MNHEY and CDR2 SMNVEV (reference sequence). The V gene lost 3 bases and the J gene lost 8 bases, with 10 bases spanning the gap. The CDR3 covers 12 residues.

V and J are TRBV28 and TRBJ1-1; possible D gene TRBD1, 6 bases. Trimming stripped 2 bases from V and 0 bases from J, with 13 bases between. Germline CDR1 MDHEN, CDR2 SYDVKM. The CDR3 length is 16 residues. The CDR3 spells CASSLPRGRLNTEAFF. The CDR3 DNA reads TGTGCCAGCAGTTTACCCAGGGGCCGCCTGAACACTGAAGCTTTCTTT.

The V call is TRBV6-2 or TRBV6-3, the J call TRBJ2-1; D unclear. This CDR3 comprises 15 residues. CDR1 is MNHEY and CDR2 is SVGEGT in the germline V gene. With 6 bases removed from V and 5 bases from J, the gap between germline ends came to 17 bases. CDR3 region: CASSSTTKNNNEQFF. The CDR3 DNA follows: TGTGCCAGCAGCTCGACCACTAAGAATAACAATGAGCAGTTCTTC.

CDR3 loop: CASTGTGYQPQHF. Here the CDR3 DNA reads TGTGCCAGCACCGGGACAGGTTATCAGCCCCAGCATTTT. The chain is built from TRBV25-1 and TRBJ1-5; 8 bases match TRBD1. Germline loops: CDR1 MGHDK, CDR2 SYGVNS. V was clipped by 7 bases and J by 5 bases; unmatched bases: 4. The CDR3 sequence is 13 residues long.

In nucleotides, the CDR3 is TGTGCCAGCAGCTTCACAGGGGGCGACGAGCAGTACGTC. Translation: CASSFTGGDEQYV. The V gene is TRBV11-2, the J gene TRBJ2-7, with 9 bases matching TRBD1. The V and J ends lost 3 bases and 5 bases, in that order; junction bases with no gene match: 2. Looked up from germline, CDR1 is SGHAT and CDR2 is FQNNGV. The CDR3 has 13 residues.

CDR3 sequence reads: CASSPPMVAGRTGELFF. In DNA, the CDR3 is TGTGCCAGCAGTCCCCCGATGGTAGCGGGAAGGACCGGGGAGCTGTTTTTT. The chain employs TRBV27 and TRBJ2-2; the match to TRBD2 covers 8 bases. The CDR3 consists of 17 residues. Per germline, CDR1 MNHEY and CDR2 SMNVEV (reference sequence). The V segment lost 5 bases and the J segment 5 bases; nucleotides outside the gene matches: 13.

V usage is TRBV19 and J usage is TRBJ1-2; TRBD1 agrees at 9 bases. Losses at the gene ends were 6 bases for V and 8 bases for J; bases not matched to a gene: 4. This CDR3 has 12 residues. Germline loops: CDR1 LNHDA, CDR2 SQIVND (reference sequence). CDR3 amino acids: CASRMDRGGYTF. CDR3 nucleotides: TGTGCCAGTAGGATGGACAGGGGAGGCTACACCTTC.

The chain carries TRBV9 and TRBJ1-5; 7 bases line up with TRBD1. In germline, CDR1 is SGDLS, CDR2 YYNGEE. The trim removed 3 bases at V and 4 bases at J, leaving 4 bases unmatched. CDR3 length equals 14 residues. The CDR3 region is CASSGGTANQPQHF. The CDR3 DNA reads as TGTGCCAGCAGCGGGGGGACAGCGAATCAGCCCCAGCATTTT.

The V and J genes are TRBV28 and TRBJ2-7; 12 nucleotides align to TRBD2. J was trimmed by 4 bases and V by 10 bases; bases with no gene match: 11. The length of the CDR3 is 15 residues. From germline, CDR1 is MDHEN and CDR2 SYDVKM. The CDR3: CATQSRTSGKYEQYF. DNA for the CDR3: TGTGCCACCCAATCCCGGACTAGCGGGAAATACGAGCAGTACTTC.

J is TRBJ2-1 and V is TRBV7-9; no clear D. This CDR3 comprises 15 residues. Per the germline V gene, CDR1 is SEHNR and CDR2 is FQNEAQ (reference sequence). The ends were cut back, 5 bases at V and 9 bases at J, with 20 bases in the middle. The CDR3 DNA follows: TGTGCCAGCAGCAGTGCATTGGCAGACCTAGGTGAGCAGTTCTTC. Its protein is CASSSALADLGEQFF.

The gene calls are TRBV6-1 and TRBJ2-1; 8 nucleotides align to TRBD1. The germline V gene encodes CDR1 MNHNS and CDR2 SASEGT. This CDR3 contains 16 residues. V trimming: 4 bases; J trimming: 5 bases; junction bases outside the gene matches: 10. CDR3 protein: CASSAGQALRNNEQFF. In DNA, the CDR3 is TGTGCCAGCAGTGCGGGACAGGCCCTCAGGAACAATGAGCAGTTCTTC.

This chain joins TRBV28 and TRBJ1-6; no clear D. Trimming stripped 3 bases from V and 10 bases from J, with 13 bases between. The CDR3 is 14 amino acids. Germline V gives CDR1 MDHEN, CDR2 SYDVKM. The CDR3 DNA is TGTGCCAGCAGTTTGGGTAATCGGGTATCACCCCTCCACTTT. Protein: CASSLGNRVSPLHF.

The chain recombines TRBV10-3 with TRBJ2-1; 7 nucleotides line up with TRBD2. The CDR3 runs to 16 residues. Germline CDR1 ENHRY, CDR2 SYGVKD. Trimming at V came to 0 bases and at J to 1 base, leaving 3 bases not matched to a gene. This CDR3 is CAISESASGSYNEQFF. The DNA for the CDR3 is TGTGCCATCAGTGAGTCGGCTAGCGGTTCCTACAATGAGCAGTTCTTC.

The J gene is TRBJ2-3, the V gene TRBV11-1; TRBD1 might be the D (6 bases). Germline V gene sequence: CDR1 SGHAT, CDR2 FQDESV (reference sequence). The V end was cut by 1 base, the J end by 9 bases, with 11 bases between. The CDR3 runs to 13 residues. CDR3 nucleotide sequence: TGTGCCAGCAGCTTAGGGGCAGGGGCAACGCAGTATTTT. It specifies CASSLGAGATQYF.

This chain joins TRBV7-9 and TRBJ2-1, with 7 bases fitting TRBD2. V was pared by 5 bases and J by 6 bases, with 10 bases of the junction left unmatched. CDR3 length: 15 amino acids. CDR1 and CDR2 from the germline V gene are SEHNR and FQNEAQ (reference sequence). The CDR3 DNA reads as TGTGCCAGCAGCCTAAGCGGGATTAACAGCAATGAGCAGTTCTTC. Its translation: CASSLSGINSNEQFF.

The chain employs TRBV2 and TRBJ2-2; 7 bases are shared with TRBD1. The V segment lost 6 bases and the J segment 6 bases; nucleotides outside the gene matches: 7. This CDR3 spans 14 amino acids. Germline V gives CDR1 SNHLY, CDR2 FYNNEI. The DNA of the CDR3 is TGTGCCAGCAGCATCCAGACAGGGTCCGGGGAGCTGTTTTTT. Amino acids: CASSIQTGSGELFF.